This TCR beta chain stems from a study of cytomegalovirus exposure and HLA in healthy donors. PCR primers comprised 60 Vbeta and 13 Jbeta primers. This table comes from immunoSEQ multiplex PCR, and its TCRdb copy is limited to in-frame clones, with some not included. The table records roughly 200,000 clones, around three quarters of them present only once. Note on this clone: The target antigen is unknown.

V was clipped by 4 bases and J by 6 bases; unmatched bases: 5. The CDR3 is made up of 14 amino acids. CDR1 SGHRS and CDR2 YFSETQ come from the germline V gene. The study, taken as a whole, reports: In an earlier analysis, most TCR beta V segments were productive about 87% or about 30% of the time. HLA allele associations emerged for about 16,000 TCR beta sequences in a later analysis, at 0.05 false discovery rate.

This receptor was obtained from a young man in good health and CMV-seronegative. Sequencing was carried out using PBMCs. The chain links TRBV5-1 to TRBJ2-1, with 9 bases identical to TRBD1. The CDR3 DNA sequence: TGCGCCAGCAGCCGGGACAGGGCGACCAATGAGCAGTTCTTC. Protein: CASSRDRATNEQFF.